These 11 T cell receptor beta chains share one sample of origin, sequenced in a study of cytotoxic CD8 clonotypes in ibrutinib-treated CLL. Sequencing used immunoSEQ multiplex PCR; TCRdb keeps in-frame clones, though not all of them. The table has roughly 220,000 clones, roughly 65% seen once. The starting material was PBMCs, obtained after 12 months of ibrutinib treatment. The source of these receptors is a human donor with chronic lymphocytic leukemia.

Written as DNA, the CDR3 is TGCGCCAGCAGCGTAATGGGACAGGATAATTCACCCCTCCACTTT. Its protein product is CASSVMGQDNSPLHF. This chain joins TRBV5-1 and TRBJ1-6, with 8 nucleotides matching TRBD1. The germline CDR1 and CDR2 sequences are SGHRS and YFSETQ. CDR3 size: 15 residues. J lost 5 bases, V lost 4 bases, and 5 bases had no gene match.

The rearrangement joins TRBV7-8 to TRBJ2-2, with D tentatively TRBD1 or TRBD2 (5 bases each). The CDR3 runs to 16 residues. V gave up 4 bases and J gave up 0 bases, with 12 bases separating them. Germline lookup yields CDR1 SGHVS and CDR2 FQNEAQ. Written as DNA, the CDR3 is TGTGCCAGCAGCTCAAGAGGGGCCGCGAACACCGGGGAGCTGTTTTTT. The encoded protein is CASSSRGAANTGELFF. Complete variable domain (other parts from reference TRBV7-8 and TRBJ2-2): GAGVSQSPRYKVAKRGQDVALRCDPISGHVSLFWYQQALGQGPEFLTYFQNEAQLDKSGLPSDRFFAERPEGSVSTLKIQRTQQEDSAVYLCASSSRGAANTGELFFGEGSRLTVL.

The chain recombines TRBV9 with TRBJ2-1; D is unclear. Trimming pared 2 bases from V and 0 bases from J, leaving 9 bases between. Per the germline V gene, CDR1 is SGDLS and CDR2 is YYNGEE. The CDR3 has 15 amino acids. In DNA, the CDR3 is TGTGCCAGCAGCGTCTCCTGGGGCTCCTACAATGAGCAGTTCTTC. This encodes CASSVSWGSYNEQFF.

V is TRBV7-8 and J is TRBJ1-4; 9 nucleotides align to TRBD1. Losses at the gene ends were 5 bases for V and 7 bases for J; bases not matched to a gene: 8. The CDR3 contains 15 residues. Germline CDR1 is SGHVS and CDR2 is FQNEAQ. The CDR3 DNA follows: TGTGCCAGCAGCGTCCCCGGGACAGGGACTGAAAAACTGTTTTTT. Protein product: CASSVPGTGTEKLFF.

This chain's CDR3 is CASSAGTGYSGELFF. The CDR3 nucleotides are TGTGCCAGCTCGGCCGGGACAGGGTATTCCGGGGAGCTGTTTTTT. V gene TRBV18 combines with J gene TRBJ2-2, with 9 bases aligning to TRBD1. The CDR3 consists of 15 residues. From germline, CDR1 is KGHSH and CDR2 LQKENI. Trimming cost V 6 bases and J 6 bases; bases outside gene matches: 8.

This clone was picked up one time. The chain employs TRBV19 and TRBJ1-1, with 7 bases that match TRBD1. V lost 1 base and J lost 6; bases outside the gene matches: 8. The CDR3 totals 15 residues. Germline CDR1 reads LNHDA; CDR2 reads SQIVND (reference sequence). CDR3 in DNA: TGTGCCAGTAGTATAGGGTACGGGACAGAGGCTGAAGCTTTCTTT. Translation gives CASSIGYGTEAEAFF.

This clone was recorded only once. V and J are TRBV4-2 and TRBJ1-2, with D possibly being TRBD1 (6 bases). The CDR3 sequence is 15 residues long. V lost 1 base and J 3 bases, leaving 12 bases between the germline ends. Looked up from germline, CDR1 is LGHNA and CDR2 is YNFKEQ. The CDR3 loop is CASSQGGQLDYGYTF. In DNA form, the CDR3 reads TGTGCCAGCAGCCAAGGGGGGCAGCTCGACTATGGCTACACCTTC.

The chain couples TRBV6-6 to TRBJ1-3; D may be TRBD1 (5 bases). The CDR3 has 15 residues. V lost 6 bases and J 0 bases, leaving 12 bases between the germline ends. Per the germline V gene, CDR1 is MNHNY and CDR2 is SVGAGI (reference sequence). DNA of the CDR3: TGTGCCAGCAGGGACGACAGCAGCTCTGGAAACACCATATATTTT. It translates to CASRDDSSSGNTIYF.

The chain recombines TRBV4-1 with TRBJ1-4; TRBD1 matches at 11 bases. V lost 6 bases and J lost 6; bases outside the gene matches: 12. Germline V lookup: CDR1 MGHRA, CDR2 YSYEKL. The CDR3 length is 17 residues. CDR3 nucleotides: TGCGCCAGCAGTCAGAAGGGGAGGGACAGGGGGTATGAAAAACTGTTTTTT. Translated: CASSQKGRDRGYEKLFF.

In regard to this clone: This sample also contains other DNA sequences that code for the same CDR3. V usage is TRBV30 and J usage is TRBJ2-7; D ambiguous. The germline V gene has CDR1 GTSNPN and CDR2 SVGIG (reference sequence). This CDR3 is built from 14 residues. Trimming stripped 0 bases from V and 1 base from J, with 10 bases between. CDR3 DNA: TGTGCCTGGAGTGTCGGGTCCGGATCCTACGAGCAGTACTTC. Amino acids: CAWSVGSGSYEQYF.

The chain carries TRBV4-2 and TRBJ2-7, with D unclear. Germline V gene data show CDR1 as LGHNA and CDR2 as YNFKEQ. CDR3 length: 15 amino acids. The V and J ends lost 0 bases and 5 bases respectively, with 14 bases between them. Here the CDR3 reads CASSQDWKVRNEQYF. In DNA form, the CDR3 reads TGTGCCAGCAGCCAAGATTGGAAGGTGAGGAACGAGCAGTACTTC.